The sequence of this TCR beta chain was determined in a study of shared clonotypes between healthy human individuals. The overall study: Plates per donor: three CD4 naive, three CD4 memory, two CD8 naive, one CD8 memory.

Deep level was the assay's run setting. Assay used: immunoSEQ multiplex PCR; TCRdb lists only in-frame clones, some missing. The sample gives about 2.1 million clones, under 95% of which show up once; more than 1.5% is in the top ten. Naive CD8 cells lacked CD45RO, underwent positive selection for CCR7 and left out terminally differentiated effector memory CD45RA+ cells. The germline V gene has CDR1 MNHEY and CDR2 SMNVEV (reference sequence). Unmatched junction bases numbered 5, after V lost 3 bases and J lost 3 bases. The CDR3 totals 15 residues. With respect to this clone: Its antigen is unidentified.

Study-level findings and limits: Unshared clonotypes carried lower generation probabilities than those common to all four donors. Limited genetic and exposure-history diversity came from having few donors.

The TCR sequence derives from a man aged 18 to 29 in good health. Some clones in this sample may be carry-over from other donors' samples. Sequencing was performed on naive CD8+ T cells from PBMCs. This chain joins TRBV27 and TRBJ2-3; 8 bases line up with TRBD1. In DNA form, the CDR3 reads TGTGCCAGCAGTTTGTGGGGACAGGTAACAGATACGCAGTATTTT. Its protein product is CASSLWGQVTDTQYF.